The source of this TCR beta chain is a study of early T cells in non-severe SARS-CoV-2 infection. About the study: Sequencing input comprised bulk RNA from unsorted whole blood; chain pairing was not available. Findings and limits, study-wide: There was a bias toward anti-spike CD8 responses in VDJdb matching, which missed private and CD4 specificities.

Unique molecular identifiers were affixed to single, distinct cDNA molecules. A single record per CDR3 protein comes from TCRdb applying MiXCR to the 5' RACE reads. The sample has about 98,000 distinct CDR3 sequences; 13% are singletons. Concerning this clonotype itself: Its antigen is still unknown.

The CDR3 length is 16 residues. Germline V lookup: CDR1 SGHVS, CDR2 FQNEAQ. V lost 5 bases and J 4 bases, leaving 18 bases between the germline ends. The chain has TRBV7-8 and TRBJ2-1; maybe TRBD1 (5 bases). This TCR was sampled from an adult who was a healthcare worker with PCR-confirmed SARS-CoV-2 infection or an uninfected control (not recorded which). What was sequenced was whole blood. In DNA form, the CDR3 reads TGTGCCAGCAGCCCCCTCTGGCCTAGGGGTTACAATGAGCAGTTCTTC. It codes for CASSPLWPRGYNEQFF.